These 5 T cell receptor beta chains were sequenced from one sample in a study of blood T cell repertoires in COVID-19. TCRdb keeps only in-frame clones here, not all; method: immunoSEQ multiplex PCR. The sample records roughly 190,000 clones, around nine tenths being singletons. Sequencing input: peripheral blood. These receptors were obtained from a man between 65 and 79 years old with acute or convalescent COVID-19.

The V call is TRBV5-1, the J call TRBJ1-6, with D tentatively TRBD1 (6 bases). Germline lookup yields CDR1 SGHRS and CDR2 YFSETQ. CDR3 length: 13 residues. Between the trimmed V and J ends, which lost 5 bases and 7 bases, there was a span of 10 bases. The DNA for the CDR3 is TGCGCCAGCAGTACAGGGCAGAATTCACCCCTCCACTTT. Translating gives CASSTGQNSPLHF.

This chain joins TRBV5-1 and TRBJ2-5; TRBD2 agrees at 14 bases. There are 16 residues in the CDR3. Germline V gene lookup returns CDR1 SGHRS and CDR2 YFSETQ. V gave up 7 bases and J gave up 2 bases; unmatched junction bases: 7. CDR3 residues: CASGTGTSGRQETQYF. CDR3 DNA: TGCGCCAGCGGGACAGGGACTAGCGGGAGACAAGAGACCCAGTACTTC.

V usage is TRBV6-7 and J usage is TRBJ1-1; no clear D. TRBV6-7 is an ORF, with its function uncertain. The CDR3 loop spans 18 amino acids. Trimming took off 0 bases at V and 2 bases at J, with 19 bases between the two ends. For the CDR3, the DNA is TGTGCCAGCAGTTACTCGCCTCCGTCGGAGGGCTTTAACACTGAAGCTTTCTTT. Amino acid sequence: CASSYSPPSEGFNTEAFF.

The chain's CDR3 is CASSQDKFGDTEAFF. CDR3 DNA sequence: TGCGCCAGCAGCCAAGATAAGTTCGGGGACACTGAAGCTTTCTTT. The genes are TRBV4-3 and TRBJ1-1; no definite D call. V was clipped by 0 bases and J by 3 bases, with 11 bases between them. This CDR3 spans 15 amino acids. The V gene's germline CDR1 is LGHNA and CDR2 YSLEER.

The rearrangement links TRBV5-4 to TRBJ2-5, with 10 nucleotides matching TRBD1. CDR1 is SGHNT, CDR2 YYREEE, per germline (reference sequence). V was clipped by 4 bases and J by 5 bases; unmatched bases: 2. The CDR3 sequence is 13 residues long. The CDR3 sequence: CASSRGQGETQYF. The CDR3 nucleotides are TGTGCCAGCAGCCGGGGACAGGGGGAGACCCAGTACTTC.